This T cell receptor beta chain was profiled in a study of T-cell memory formation after mild COVID-19. Study-level points and caveats: The pre-infection memory compartment contained some responding clones, suggesting cross-reactive memory joined. Balance between CD4 and CD8 was seen in clones contracting day 15 to 85, and a CD4+ lean was seen in later expanders.

Constant-segment primers served in 5'RACE that generated TCR alpha and TCR beta cDNA libraries bearing sample barcodes and UMIs. TCRdb used MiXCR to reprocess the 5' RACE reads, holding one entry per CDR3 protein. The data hold under 700,000 distinct CDR3 sequences, with roughly 20% observed a single time. On this clonotype: Its specificity is unknown.

Specimen: PBMCs or a T cell subset sorted from them (not recorded which). The TCR comes from an adult woman who had mild COVID-19 (a few samples of this study predate the infection). Cell type and time point are not known.

CDR3 sequence reads: CASSLGRFSYNEQFF. The CDR3 DNA reads TGTGCCAGCAGCTTAGGCAGGTTCTCCTACAATGAGCAGTTCTTC. This chain links TRBV7-8 with TRBJ2-1; D not certain. The CDR3 length is 15 residues. Trimming removed 1 base at V and 0 bases at J, with 7 bases between. The germline CDR1 and CDR2 sequences are SGHVS and FQNEAQ.